This TCR beta chain was captured in a study of human T cells and chemical hapten exposure. The study's findings and limits: Positively correlated with patch test score were the counts of PT1 expanded TCRs.

V dropped 5 bases and J dropped 4 bases, with 17 bases sitting between them. Germline V lookup: CDR1 SGHTA, CDR2 FQGNSA. The CDR3 is 15 residues long. Comment on this clonotype: The antigen is unknown. Given a much more abundant clone one base away, this may be a read error.

Time point: patch test 2, 6 weeks after DPC sensitization. Treatment specified: therapeutic diphenylcyclopropenone sensitization with weekly scalp DPC. Each patch-test visit's blood sample preceded patch application. TCRdb reprocessed the RACE reads via MiXCR and lists one record per CDR3 protein. This sample has tens of thousands of distinct CDR3 sequences, with around 10% found just once. The source was whole blood, collected in connection with sensitization to the hapten diphenylcyclopropenone (DPC). This clonotype was obtained from a man aged 35-49 years with alopecia areata. Some clones in this sample may be carry-over from other donors' samples. The chain couples TRBV7-2 to TRBJ1-2; D remains ambiguous. The CDR3 sequence is CASSILAGSSYGYTF. The CDR3 DNA reads as TGTGCCAGCAGCATTTTGGCGGGCAGCAGCTATGGCTACACCTTC. Based on the CDR3 plus reference TRBV7-2 and TRBJ1-2, the full variable domain is GAGVSQSPSNKVTEKGKDVELRCDPISGHTALYWYRQSLGQGLEFLIYFQGNSAPDKSGLPSDRFSAERTGGSVSTLTIQRTQQEDSAVYLCASSILAGSSYGYTFGSGTRLTVV.